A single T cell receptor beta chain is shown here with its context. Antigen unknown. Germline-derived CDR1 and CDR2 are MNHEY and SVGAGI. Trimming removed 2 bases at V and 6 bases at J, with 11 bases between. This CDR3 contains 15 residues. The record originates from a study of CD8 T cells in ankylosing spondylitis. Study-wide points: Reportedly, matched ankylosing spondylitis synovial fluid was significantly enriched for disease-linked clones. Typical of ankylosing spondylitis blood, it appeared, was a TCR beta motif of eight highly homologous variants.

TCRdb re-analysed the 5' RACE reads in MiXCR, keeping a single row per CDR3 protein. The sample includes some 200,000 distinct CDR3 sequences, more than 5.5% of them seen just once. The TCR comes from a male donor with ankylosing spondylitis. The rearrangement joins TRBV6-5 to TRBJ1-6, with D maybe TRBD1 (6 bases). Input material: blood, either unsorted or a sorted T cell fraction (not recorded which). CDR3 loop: CASSYGQFINSPLHF. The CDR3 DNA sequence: TGTGCCAGCAGTTACGGACAGTTTATTAATTCACCCCTCCACTTT.